What follows describes a single T cell receptor beta chain. No antigen is known for it. This sample is part of a study of CD8+CD57+ T cells in acquired aplastic anemia. Overall study context: The mean DNA yield obtained from sorted CD4+ and CD8+ cells came to 3 to 4 ug. Mean read depth for CD4+ cells from healthy donors was around 11 million.

The germline V gene encodes CDR1 SQVTM and CDR2 ANQGSEA. The germline V and J ends were trimmed by 4 bases and 2 bases, with 12 bases remaining between them. The CDR3 length is 15 residues. Study-wide points: Patients did not significantly differ from controls in CD8+ Simpson's diversity. Overlap between patients and controls comprised about 28 CD8+ CDR3 sequences.

Genomic DNA, the template, was used for profiling of the TCR beta VDJ and CDR3. TCRdb passed the reads through MiXCR, listing each CDR3 protein once. The sample has roughly 130,000 distinct CDR3 sequences, around 48% seen once. The receptor was derived from a human donor in good health, serving as a control. The sample comprised sorted CD4+, CD8+, or CD8+CD57+ T cells (not recorded which) from PBMCs. The chain combines TRBV29-1 with TRBJ2-6, with D possibly TRBD1 on 6 matching bases. This chain's CDR3 is CSVGGQGTGANVLTF. In DNA form, the CDR3 reads TGCAGCGTTGGGGGGCAGGGGACTGGGGCCAACGTCCTGACTTTC. Using reference TRBV29-1 and TRBJ2-6 for the parts outside the CDR3, the full variable domain is SAVISQKPSRDICQRGTSLTIQCQVDSQVTMMFWYRQQPGQSLTLIATANQGSEATYESGFVIDKFPISRPNLTFSTLTVSNMSPEDSSIYLCSVGGQGTGANVLTFGAGSRLTVL.